What follows are 28 T cell receptor beta chains derived from one specimen sequenced in a study of cytomegalovirus exposure and HLA in healthy donors. Researchers ran the PCR with 60 Vbeta and 13 Jbeta primers. Assay used: immunoSEQ multiplex PCR; TCRdb lists only in-frame clones, some missing. Seen here are 150,000 to 200,000 clones, around three quarters observed once, and the top ten hold under 2%. The specimen sequenced was PBMCs. Every receptor here comes from a woman in her thirties in good health and CMV-seronegative.

CDR3 bases: TGTGCCAGCAGCAAAGATTGGACAAGAAATGAAAAACTGTTTTTT. Protein: CASSKDWTRNEKLFF. The V and J genes are TRBV21-1 and TRBJ1-4; the listed D gene, TRBD1, was not tested against the DNA. TRBV21-1 corresponds to a pseudogene. The CDR3 runs to 15 residues.

The chain has TRBV12-5 and TRBJ2-2, with TRBD1 identical over 7 bases. The CDR3 is made up of 15 amino acids. Germline CDR1 is LGHNT and CDR2 is FRNRAP. J gave up 3 bases and V 3 bases, and 4 bases lay outside the gene matches. CDR3: CASGFPQGYTGELFF. CDR3 nucleotides: TGTGCTAGTGGTTTCCCACAGGGGTACACCGGGGAGCTGTTTTTT.

This clone was counted once. This chain links TRBV19 with TRBJ2-1, with 9 bases identical to TRBD1. Germline trimming cut 4 bases from V and 2 bases from J; bases unmatched to any gene: 3. Germline V gives CDR1 LNHDA, CDR2 SQIVND (reference sequence). The CDR3 is 15 amino acids. CDR3 DNA: TGTGCCAGTAGTACCCGACAGGGGGCCTACAATGAGCAGTTCTTC. Its protein is CASSTRQGAYNEQFF. The full variable domain, rest sourced from reference TRBV19 and TRBJ2-1, is DGGITQSPKYLFRKEGQNVTLSCEQNLNHDAMYWYRQDPGQGLRLIYYSQIVNDFQKGDIAEGYSVSREKKESFPLTVTSAQKNPTAFYLCASSTRQGAYNEQFFGPGTRLTVL.

In its sample, this clone was seen a few times. The rearrangement uses TRBV6-5 and TRBJ2-7; 9 nucleotides align to TRBD1. Germline V gives CDR1 MNHEY, CDR2 SVGAGI. Germline trimming cut 6 bases from V and 0 bases from J; bases unmatched to any gene: 3. The CDR3 sequence is 14 residues long. The CDR3 region has the DNA TGTGCCAGCAGGCGGACAGGGGACTCCTACGAGCAGTACTTC. Its protein is CASRRTGDSYEQYF.

The gene calls are TRBV2 and TRBJ2-1; TRBD1 might be the D (6 bases). The CDR3 covers 15 residues. V lost 6 bases to trimming and J lost 1 base, with 13 bases between them. Looked up from germline, CDR1 is SNHLY and CDR2 is FYNNEI. The CDR3, as DNA: TGTGCCAGCAGAACAGGGACAAATTCCTACAATGAGCAGTTCTTC. It codes for CASRTGTNSYNEQFF.

J is TRBJ1-1 and V is TRBV5-6, with a tentative D call TRBD1 (5 bases). Trimming removed 0 bases at V and 7 bases at J, with 16 bases between. This CDR3 region has 15 residues. CDR1 and CDR2 from the germline V gene are SGHDT and YYEEEE. The CDR3 protein is CASSLGPTQGREAFF. As DNA, the CDR3 is TGTGCCAGCAGCTTGGGACCAACCCAGGGTCGTGAAGCTTTCTTT.

This clone was picked up a small number of times. The chain is built from TRBV19 and TRBJ1-5; 7 nucleotides align to TRBD1. Losses at the gene ends were 6 bases for V and 0 bases for J; bases not matched to a gene: 5. From germline, CDR1 is LNHDA and CDR2 SQIVND (reference sequence). The CDR3 is 15 residues long. CDR3 bases: TGTGCCAGTAGGGACAGGTTTCTTAGCAATCAGCCCCAGCATTTT. Translation: CASRDRFLSNQPQHF.

The chain is built from TRBV11-2 and TRBJ2-7; 8 bases match TRBD1. This CDR3 is 16 amino acids long. The junction had 6 bases not matched to a gene; V was cut back by 1 base and J by 1 base. CDR1 and CDR2 (germline): SGHAT, FQNNGV. CDR3: CASSLGSDRASYEQYF. The CDR3 DNA reads TGTGCCAGCAGCTTAGGCTCGGACAGGGCTTCCTACGAGCAGTACTTC.

This clone was counted only a few times. The chain couples TRBV6-5 to TRBJ1-2; TRBD1 might be the D (5 bases). The length of the CDR3 is 14 residues. The germline V and J ends were trimmed by 5 bases and 7 bases, with 17 bases remaining between them. Germline assignment: CDR1 MNHEY and CDR2 SVGAGI. This CDR3 reads CASSPAGGWPGYTF. The CDR3 nucleotides are TGTGCCAGCAGTCCCGCCGGGGGGTGGCCTGGCTACACCTTC.

The table lists this clone with a few counts. Other DNA sequences of this sample code for an identical CDR3. This rearrangement joins TRBV7-9 to TRBJ2-7; no firm D call. Looked up from germline, CDR1 is SEHNR and CDR2 is FQNEAQ (reference sequence). The CDR3 has 11 amino acids. V lost 4 bases to trimming and J lost 3 bases, with 4 bases between them. The CDR3 sequence: CASSSNYEQYF. CDR3 in DNA: TGTGCCAGCAGCTCAAACTACGAGCAGTACTTC. The variable domain in full, with the rest retrieved from reference TRBV7-9 and TRBJ2-7, is DTGVSQNPRHKITKRGQNVTFRCDPISEHNRLYWYRQTLGQGPEFLTYFQNEAQLEKSRLLSDRFSAERPKGSFSTLEIQRTEQGDSAMYLCASSSNYEQYFGPGTRLTVT.

V gene TRBV27 combines with J gene TRBJ1-2; possible D gene TRBD1, 5 bases. Trimming left V 3 bases short and J 6 bases short, with 11 bases between. The CDR3 loop spans 13 amino acids. CDR1 and CDR2 from the germline V gene are MNHEY and SMNVEV (reference sequence). In DNA form, the CDR3 reads TGTGCCAGCAGTTTGGGGACGGGGGATGGCTACACCTTC. Residues: CASSLGTGDGYTF.

The chain joins TRBV7-9 to TRBJ2-3, with 7 bases matching TRBD2. The length of the CDR3 is 13 residues. Per the germline V gene, CDR1 is SEHNR and CDR2 is FQNEAQ (reference sequence). Trimming removed 5 bases from V and 5 bases from J; junction bases left unmatched: 4. This CDR3 reads CASSGGTIDTQYF. The CDR3 nucleotides are TGTGCCAGCAGCGGAGGGACTATAGATACGCAGTATTTT.

This clone has only one observation. The chain employs TRBV29-1 and TRBJ1-1; D is possibly TRBD1 (5 bases). Trimming stripped 4 bases from V and 0 bases from J, with 9 bases between. The CDR3 has 13 residues. Germline values: CDR1 SQVTM, CDR2 ANQGSEA. DNA for the CDR3: TGCAGCGTTGGGGGACTTGTGAACACTGAAGCTTTCTTT. Translated, it gives CSVGGLVNTEAFF.

This chain uses TRBV19 with TRBJ1-5, with 8 bases identical to TRBD1. J was trimmed by 6 bases and V by 3 bases; bases with no gene match: 4. Germline V gene sequence: CDR1 LNHDA, CDR2 SQIVND (reference sequence). The CDR3 has 14 amino acids. The CDR3, as DNA: TGTGCCAGTAGTATCCGCAGGGGGCTTCAGCCCCAGCATTTT. As protein: CASSIRRGLQPQHF.

Here the CDR3 reads CASRGEGLNQPQHF. CDR3 sequence (DNA): TGTGCCAGCAGGGGCGAAGGCTTAAATCAGCCCCAGCATTTT. The rearrangement joins TRBV6-5 to TRBJ1-5; no reliable D call. The CDR3 spans 14 residues. Germline assignment: CDR1 MNHEY and CDR2 SVGAGI. Trimming removed 6 bases at V and 4 bases at J, with 13 bases between.

The rearrangement joins TRBV29-1 to TRBJ2-1, with 11 positions matching TRBD2. The CDR3 covers 15 residues. V was clipped by 8 bases and J by 5 bases; unmatched bases: 11. CDR1 and CDR2 (germline): SQVTM, ANQGSEA. For the CDR3, the DNA is TGCAGCTTAAGAGGTACTAGCGGGGGAAACAATGAGCAGTTCTTC. This translates into CSLRGTSGGNNEQFF.

V is TRBV6-5 and J is TRBJ2-5; 7 positions agree with TRBD2. The J call is in doubt because the DNA end fits TRBJ2-7 better. CDR3 length: 14 residues. CDR1 is MNHEY and CDR2 is SVGAGI in the germline V gene. The chain's CDR3 is CASSSLADAYEQYF. The CDR3 DNA sequence: TGTGCCAGCAGTTCGCTAGCGGATGCCTACGAGCAGTACTTC.

The CDR3 spells CASSDSGGVNEKLFF. The DNA of the CDR3 is TGTGCCAGTAGCGACTCCGGAGGGGTTAATGAAAAACTGTTTTTT. The chain joins TRBV19 to TRBJ1-4; maybe TRBD1 (5 bases). Trimming stripped 6 bases from V and 4 bases from J, with 15 bases between. CDR3 length: 15 residues. The germline V gene has CDR1 LNHDA and CDR2 SQIVND (reference sequence).

This clone was seen only a few times. The chain is built from TRBV7-8 and TRBJ2-7; 9 bases fit TRBD1. The CDR3 is made up of 13 amino acids. Germline V gene data show CDR1 as SGHVS and CDR2 as FQNEAQ. J gave up 3 bases and V 3 bases, and 0 bases lay outside the gene matches. In nucleotides, the CDR3 is TGTGCCAGCAGCTTGACAGGGGGCTACGAGCAGTACTTC. Translation gives CASSLTGGYEQYF.

The V gene is TRBV18, the J gene TRBJ2-5, with D tentatively TRBD2 (5 bases). There are 16 residues in the CDR3. V lost 4 bases to trimming and J lost 2 bases, with 17 bases between them. Germline V gene lookup returns CDR1 KGHSH and CDR2 LQKENI. The CDR3 DNA reads as TGTGCCAGCTCACTTACGGAGGCCAGGATGCAAGAGACCCAGTACTTC. This codes for CASSLTEARMQETQYF.

The chain combines TRBV19 with TRBJ2-2, with 9 positions matching TRBD1. Germline-derived CDR1 and CDR2 are LNHDA and SQIVND (reference sequence). The CDR3 runs to 16 residues. J was trimmed by 2 bases and V by 7 bases; bases with no gene match: 8. The DNA for the CDR3 is TGTGCCAGTACCAGACAGGGGGAGGTTAACACCGGGGAGCTGTTTTTT. Amino acids: CASTRQGEVNTGELFF.

The chain employs TRBV19 and TRBJ2-5, with D unclear. V lost 3 bases and J lost 5, with 13 bases in between. CDR1 LNHDA and CDR2 SQIVND come from the germline V gene (reference sequence). The CDR3 loop spans 14 amino acids. The CDR3 is CASSMGPAKETQYF. The CDR3 region has the DNA TGTGCCAGTAGTATGGGCCCGGCCAAGGAGACCCAGTACTTC.

The chain links TRBV7-2 to TRBJ1-1, with D perhaps TRBD1 (5 bases). V shed 7 bases and J shed 3 bases, with 12 bases lying between them. The length of the CDR3 is 13 residues. Germline assignment: CDR1 SGHTA and CDR2 FQGNSA. CDR3 sequence (DNA): TGTGCCAGCACCCTCGGGGGGTACACTGAAGCTTTCTTT. Amino acid sequence: CASTLGGYTEAFF.

This clone has just a few counts. The chain joins TRBV10-2 to TRBJ1-1, with D possibly matching TRBD1 (5 bases). Trimming shortened V by 1 base and J by 5 bases, and 11 bases separated the two germline ends. CDR1 is WSHSY, CDR2 SAAADI, per germline. The CDR3 is 14 residues long. The CDR3 here is CASSEWRGLTEAFF. The DNA for the CDR3 is TGCGCCAGCAGTGAGTGGAGGGGACTGACTGAAGCTTTCTTT.

This clone was picked up one time. This chain's CDR3 is CASSVGLRGNSYNSPLHF. DNA for the CDR3: TGTGCCAGCAGCGTAGGTCTTAGGGGGAACTCCTATAATTCACCCCTCCACTTT. The V call is TRBV9, the J call TRBJ1-6, with D perhaps matching TRBD1 (6 bases). V dropped 0 bases and J dropped 0 bases, with 13 bases sitting between them. This CDR3 is built from 18 residues. Germline V gene sequence: CDR1 SGDLS, CDR2 YYNGEE.

The chain joins TRBV9 to TRBJ2-7; 9 positions match TRBD1. The junction had 14 bases not matched to a gene; V was cut back by 4 bases and J by 6 bases. The germline gives CDR1 SGDLS, CDR2 YYNGEE. The CDR3 is made up of 16 amino acids. The CDR3 nucleotides are TGTGCCAGCAGCCCCAGGGGGGACAGGGCTATGGGCGAGCAGTACTTC. This encodes CASSPRGDRAMGEQYF.

This clone was seen a handful of times. The rearrangement uses TRBV7-2 and TRBJ2-4; D is ambiguous. This CDR3 comprises 12 residues. Trimming removed 5 bases from V and 2 bases from J, with 4 bases in between. Germline CDR1 is SGHTA and CDR2 is FQGNSA. The CDR3 reads CASSPTKNIQYF. The DNA for the CDR3 is TGTGCCAGCAGCCCCACCAAAAACATTCAGTACTTC.

J is TRBJ2-7 and V is TRBV19, with D tentatively TRBD2 (5 bases). Trimming shortened V by 3 bases and J by 4 bases, and 16 bases separated the two germline ends. Germline CDR1 and CDR2: LNHDA and SQIVND (reference sequence). This CDR3 has 15 amino acids. The CDR3 bases are TGTGCCAGTAGTATTATAGGTTCCGGGATGTACGAGCAGTACTTC. Residues: CASSIIGSGMYEQYF.